This record covers a single T cell receptor beta chain. Its antigen is still unknown. The CDR3 end shows no conserved phenylalanine or tryptophan, and so a read error is likely. The DNA is left out, because the CDR3 cannot be placed on it with certainty; the CDR3 is given as TCRdb lists it. These data belong to a study of tumor-infiltrating lymphocytes in oesophageal squamous cell carcinoma listed by TCRdb under 2016. The CDR3 is made up of 13 amino acids, end residues included. The germline V gene sets CDR1 to MNHEY and CDR2 to SVGAGI. The method was PCR. TCRdb lists the instrument as Illumina HiSeq 2000. The public reads were reanalyzed by TCRdb: fastp trimming at Q25, MiXCR alignment, in-frame beta chains only. Identical CDR3 protein sequences are pooled into one entry, listed with their most common genes and DNA. Here the sample has about 18,000 distinct CDR3 sequences; around 41% occur a single time. In total, the top ten clones hold roughly 42% of the sample.

This receptor was taken from a male donor with esophageal squamous cell carcinoma. The chain links TRBV6-5 with TRBJ2-6; the table assigns TRBD1, which was not confirmed against the DNA. Material for sequencing was esophageal tumor tissue. The CDR3 has the sequence CASTIGETQYFGA.